Each of the 23 T cell receptor beta chains below was sequenced from the same sample in a study of read filtering for tumor transcriptome and immune sequencing. Molecular barcoded adaptors covering alpha/delta and beta/gamma chains were used on approximately 400 ng RNA. TCRdb reanalysed the reads using MiXCR and keeps one entry per CDR3 protein. The sample includes approximately 61,000 distinct CDR3 sequences, around 21% of them seen just once. Sequenced sample: a population of CD138-negative cells sorted from bone marrow. Receptors were obtained from a donor at least 40 years old with multiple myeloma.

This clonotype was counted only a few times. This chain's CDR3 is CASSLHLQADTQYF. In DNA, the CDR3 is TGCGCCAGCAGCTTGCATCTCCAGGCGGATACGCAGTATTTT. V usage is TRBV5-1 and J usage is TRBJ2-3, with no clear D. CDR1 is SGHRS, CDR2 YFSETQ, per germline. The CDR3 runs to 14 residues. The ends were cut back, 1 base at V and 6 bases at J, with 12 bases in the middle.

This clonotype was picked up many times. The chain combines TRBV24-1 with TRBJ2-6; TRBD1 is a possible D gene (6 bases). V was trimmed by 3 bases and J by 0 bases, leaving 14 bases between them. The CDR3 is 18 residues long. Germline lookup yields CDR1 KGHDR and CDR2 SFDVKD. As DNA, the CDR3 is TGTGCCACCAGTGATGCCGGGACACCAAGCTCTGGGGCCAACGTCCTGACTTTC. Translation: CATSDAGTPSSGANVLTF.

This clonotype was picked up many times. The chain joins TRBV28 to TRBJ2-2, with TRBD2 matching over 10 bases. Germline V lookup: CDR1 MDHEN, CDR2 SYDVKM. The CDR3 spans 15 residues. V shed 5 bases and J 7 bases; nucleotides not matched to a gene: 7. CDR3 region: CASSLGTSEHGELFF. The CDR3 DNA reads TGTGCCAGCAGTCTGGGGACTAGCGAGCACGGGGAGCTGTTTTTT. The entire variable domain, with the rest obtained from reference TRBV28 and TRBJ2-2, is as follows: DVKVTQSSRYLVKRTGEKVFLECVQDMDHENMFWYRQDPGLGLRLIYFSYDVKMKEKGDIPEGYSVSREKKERFSLILESASTNQTSMYLCASSLGTSEHGELFFGEGSRLTVL.

This clonotype was seen repeatedly, ten times or more. The CDR3 DNA follows: TGTGCCACCCGGGACTTACAAGATACGCAGTATTTT. Its protein is CATRDLQDTQYF. The chain uses TRBV24-1 and TRBJ2-3; D perhaps matches TRBD2 (6 bases). Trimming pared 9 bases from V and 5 bases from J, leaving 11 bases between. Germline V gene data show CDR1 as KGHDR and CDR2 as SFDVKD. This CDR3 is built from 12 residues.

This clonotype was found many times. The chain is built from TRBV5-1 and TRBJ2-1; 7 nucleotides match TRBD2. This CDR3 region has 15 residues. Germline CDR1 reads SGHRS; CDR2 reads YFSETQ. V was pared by 6 bases and J by 6 bases, with 12 bases of the junction left unmatched. The CDR3 sequence is CASIDVGGRGNEQFF. In nucleotides, the CDR3 is TGCGCCAGCATCGACGTCGGGGGGAGGGGCAATGAGCAGTTCTTC.

This clonotype has a count of ten or more. The chain carries TRBV29-1 and TRBJ2-2; D unresolved. With 6 bases removed from V and 2 bases from J, the gap between germline ends came to 4 bases. Germline CDR1 reads SQVTM; CDR2 reads ANQGSEA. This CDR3 is 11 amino acids long. CDR3 coding DNA: TGCAGCGTGACTAACACCGGGGAGCTGTTTTTT. It encodes CSVTNTGELFF.

The chain uses TRBV7-8 and TRBJ2-3; D gene uncertain. In germline, CDR1 is SGHVS, CDR2 FQNEAQ. This CDR3 contains 11 residues. V lost 4 bases and J lost 6, with 5 bases in between. In DNA, the CDR3 is TGTGCCAGCAGCTCAAAGGATACGCAGTATTTT. Its translation is CASSSKDTQYF.

Worth noting for this clonotype: The CDR3 does not close with the conserved phenylalanine or tryptophan, likely indicating a read error. This chain connects TRBV5-1 to TRBJ2-2; the match to TRBD2 covers 7 bases. The CDR3 sequence is 16 residues long. CDR1 and CDR2 (germline): SGHRS, YFSETQ. The CDR3 is CASSPRAGRSTVELFL. DNA for the CDR3: TGCGCCAGCAGCCCGCGAGCGGGAAGAAGCACCGTGGAGCTGTTTTTA.

This clonotype showed up many times. The chain is built from TRBV19 and TRBJ2-7, with D tentatively TRBD1 (6 bases). CDR1 and CDR2 (germline): LNHDA, SQIVND (reference sequence). This CDR3 has 14 amino acids. Trimming removed 6 bases at V and 0 bases at J, with 12 bases between. CDR3 loop: CASRDTGRSYEQYF. The CDR3 region has the DNA TGTGCCAGTAGAGACACAGGGCGCTCCTACGAGCAGTACTTC.

In regard to this clonotype: Since a much larger clone is just one base distant, this may be a read error. The chain recombines TRBV12-3 or TRBV12-4 with TRBJ2-3, with 9 bases matching TRBD2. The CDR3 is 16 residues long. In DNA, the CDR3 is TGTGCCGGCAGTTTCCTACTAGCGGGTCCCACAGATACGCAGTATTTT. Translated: CAGSFLLAGPTDTQYF.

This clonotype has more than one count but fewer than ten. The CDR3 loop reads CSARDPSLQRGDGYTF. The CDR3 coding sequence is TGCAGTGCTAGAGATCCCAGTCTCCAAAGGGGCGATGGCTACACCTTC. The chain joins TRBV20-1 to TRBJ1-2, with D possibly TRBD1 on 5 matching bases. Germline CDR1 DFQATT, CDR2 SNEGSKA (reference sequence). V was trimmed by 0 bases and J by 6 bases, leaving 20 bases between them. The CDR3 totals 16 residues.

This clonotype was seen at least ten times. The chain combines TRBV19 with TRBJ2-6; D uncertain. CDR1 is LNHDA, CDR2 SQIVND, per germline (reference sequence). The CDR3 is made up of 15 amino acids. Trimming removed 5 bases from V and 2 bases from J, with 10 bases in between. The CDR3 loop reads CASSSQVAGANVLTF. As DNA, the CDR3 is TGTGCCAGTAGTTCCCAGGTAGCTGGGGCCAACGTCCTGACTTTC.

This clonotype was recorded many times. V and J are TRBV7-2 and TRBJ2-7; D possibly corresponds to TRBD1 (5 bases). The CDR3 is 13 residues long. V was pared by 4 bases and J by 0 bases, with 7 bases between. In germline, CDR1 is SGHTA, CDR2 FQGNSA. CDR3 nucleotides: TGTGCCAGCAGCTCGACAGACTCCTACGAGCAGTACTTC. Translation gives CASSSTDSYEQYF. The full variable domain, completed using reference TRBV7-2 and TRBJ2-7, is GAGVSQSPSNKVTEKGKDVELRCDPISGHTALYWYRQSLGQGLEFLIYFQGNSAPDKSGLPSDRFSAERTGGSVSTLTIQRTQQEDSAVYLCASSSTDSYEQYFGPGTRLTVT.

This clonotype appeared many times. The rearrangement joins TRBV29-1 to TRBJ2-6; D is undetermined. This CDR3 is built from 12 residues. Germline V gene sequence: CDR1 SQVTM, CDR2 ANQGSEA. CDR3 region: CRCETGANVLTF. The CDR3, as DNA: TGCAGGTGCGAGACGGGGGCCAACGTCCTGACTTTC.

This clonotype was detected many times. The chain employs TRBV5-5 and TRBJ2-2, with D perhaps matching TRBD2 (5 bases). The germline V and J ends were trimmed by 4 bases and 4 bases, with 11 bases remaining between them. This CDR3 has 14 residues. Per the germline V gene, CDR1 is SGHKS and CDR2 is YYEKEE (reference sequence). The CDR3 protein is CASSLVRATGELFF. The CDR3 DNA reads TGTGCCAGCAGCCTGGTGAGGGCCACCGGGGAGCTGTTTTTT.

In its sample, this clonotype was seen many times. The J gene is TRBJ2-5, the V gene TRBV28, with TRBD1 identical over 8 bases. CDR3 length: 15 residues. Germline CDR1 reads MDHEN; CDR2 reads SYDVKM. J gave up 5 bases and V 5 bases, and 10 bases lay outside the gene matches. The DNA of the CDR3 is TGTGCCAGCAGTCCACGGGACAGGTCGATCGAGACCCAGTACTTC. Encoded protein: CASSPRDRSIETQYF.

This clonotype showed up many times. The chain is built from TRBV20-1 and TRBJ2-3; 13 bases align to TRBD2. Germline CDR1 is DFQATT and CDR2 is SNEGSKA (reference sequence). V was pared by 6 bases and J by 10 bases, with 10 bases of the junction left unmatched. The CDR3 is 14 amino acids. The CDR3 is CSATGTSGARSQYF. The CDR3 DNA reads as TGCAGTGCAACCGGGACTAGCGGGGCCCGATCGCAGTATTTT.

Note on this clonotype: Without the conserved terminal phenylalanine or tryptophan, this CDR3 likely stems from a read error. The chain couples TRBV12-3 or TRBV12-4 to TRBJ2-2; D unclear. Trimming pared 0 bases from V and 6 bases from J, leaving 14 bases between. The CDR3 contains 16 residues. CDR3 bases: TGTGCCAGCAGTTTAGCTGGTCCCCGGGCCCCCGGGGAGCTGTTTGTT. Translating gives CASSLAGPRAPGELFV.

As to this clonotype: With a much larger clone just one base away, this may be a read error. This chain connects TRBV19 to TRBJ2-6, with TRBD1 matching 10 bases. Germline values: CDR1 LNHDA, CDR2 SQIVND (reference sequence). The CDR3 loop spans 18 amino acids. The CDR3 reads CASKTGTGESVGANVPTF. The CDR3 DNA sequence: TGTGCCAGCAAAACCGGGACAGGGGAATCCGTTGGGGCCAACGTCCCGACTTTC. The entire variable domain, with the rest obtained from reference TRBV19 and TRBJ2-6, is as follows: DGGITQSPKYLFRKEGQNVTLSCEQNLNHDAMYWYRQDPGQGLRLIYYSQIVNDFQKGDIAEGYSVSREKKESFPLTVTSAQKNPTAFYLCASKTGTGESVGANVPTFGAGSRLTVL.

A few counts support this clonotype. The chain combines TRBV6-5 with TRBJ2-7, with 8 positions matching TRBD1. V was clipped by 6 bases and J by 13 bases; unmatched bases: 5. CDR1 MNHEY and CDR2 SVGAGI come from the germline V gene. The CDR3 is made up of 10 amino acids. CDR3 sequence: CASRGQVTYF. The CDR3 DNA is TGTGCCAGCAGGGGACAGGTGACTTACTTC.

Turning to this clonotype: A much larger clone sits a single nucleotide away, making a read error possible. This chain connects TRBV29-1 to TRBJ1-2; D gene uncertain. This CDR3 spans 13 amino acids. CDR1 and CDR2 (germline): SQVTM, ANQGSEA. The CDR3 nucleotides read TGCGGCGTTGACATGTACGCCACGTATGGCTACACCTTC. Translation: CGVDMYATYGYTF.

This clonotype was observed at least ten times. The CDR3 DNA is TGTGCCAGCAGCAACAGGGCCTACGAGCAGTACTTC. Translation: CASSNRAYEQYF. The chain is built from TRBV11-3 and TRBJ2-7, with D tentatively TRBD1 (6 bases). Germline V gene sequence: CDR1 SGHNT, CDR2 YENEEA. With 5 bases removed from V and 2 bases from J, the gap between germline ends came to 7 bases. This CDR3 comprises 12 residues. The entire variable domain, with the rest obtained from reference TRBV11-3 and TRBJ2-7, is as follows: EAGVVQSPRYKIIEKKQPVAFWCNPISGHNTLYWYLQNLGQGPELLIRYENEEAVDDSQLPKDRFSAERLKGVDSTLKIQPAELGDSAVYLCASSNRAYEQYFGPGTRLTVT.

This clonotype was found many times. This chain joins TRBV20-1 and TRBJ1-1, with 9 bases matching TRBD1. The CDR3 has 15 amino acids. Per germline, CDR1 DFQATT and CDR2 SNEGSKA (reference sequence). The J segment lost 2 bases and the V segment lost 0 bases, leaving 4 bases of the junction unmatched. The CDR3 nucleotides are TGCAGTGCTAGAGATAAGGACAGGGGAAACACTGAAGCTTTCTTT. The encoded protein is CSARDKDRGNTEAFF.